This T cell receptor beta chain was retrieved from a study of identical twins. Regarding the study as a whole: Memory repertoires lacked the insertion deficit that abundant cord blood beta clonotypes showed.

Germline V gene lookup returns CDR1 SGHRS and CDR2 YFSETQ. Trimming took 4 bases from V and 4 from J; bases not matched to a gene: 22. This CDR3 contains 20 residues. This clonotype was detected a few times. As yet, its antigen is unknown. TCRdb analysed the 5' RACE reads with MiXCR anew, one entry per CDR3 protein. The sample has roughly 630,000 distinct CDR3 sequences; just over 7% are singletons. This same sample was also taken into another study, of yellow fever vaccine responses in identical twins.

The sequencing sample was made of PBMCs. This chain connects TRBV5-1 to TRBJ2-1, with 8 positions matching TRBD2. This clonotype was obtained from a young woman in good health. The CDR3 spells CASSPAGRARSGGTYNEQFF. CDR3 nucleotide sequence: TGCGCCAGCAGCCCCGCCGGCAGGGCCAGGTCGGGGGGGACTTACAATGAGCAGTTCTTC. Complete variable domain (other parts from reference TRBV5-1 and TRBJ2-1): KAGVTQTPRYLIKTRGQQVTLSCSPISGHRSVSWYQQTPGQGLQFLFEYFSETQRNKGNFPGRFSGRQFSNSRSEMNVSTLELGDSALYLCASSPAGRARSGGTYNEQFFGPGTRLTVL.